The 30 T cell receptor beta chains presented below share a single source sample, sequenced in a study of cytomegalovirus exposure and HLA in healthy donors. It was with 60 Vbeta and 13 Jbeta primers that the PCR ran. The table came from immunoSEQ multiplex PCR; TCRdb's copy has only in-frame clones and leaves some out. Among about 170,000 clones, approximately 84% were seen once, and the ten largest hold 2.5% to 3%. Specimen: PBMCs. All receptors derive from a man aged 25 to 40 in good health and CMV-seropositive.

V usage is TRBV28 and J usage is TRBJ1-4; 8 nucleotides line up with TRBD1. This CDR3 comprises 17 residues. J was trimmed by 0 bases and V by 2 bases; bases with no gene match: 5. Germline CDR1 reads MDHEN; CDR2 reads SYDVKM. The CDR3 loop reads CASSLSRQGTTNEKLFF. CDR3 DNA: TGTGCCAGCAGTTTAAGCCGACAGGGGACAACTAATGAAAAACTGTTTTTT.

This sequence joins TRBV7-2 and TRBJ2-3; 8 bases align to TRBD1. This CDR3 comprises 14 residues. Germline CDR1 is SGHTA and CDR2 is FQGNSA. With V trimmed by 5 bases and J by 1 base, 2 bases remained unmatched. The CDR3 protein is CASSQDRGTDTQYF. As DNA, the CDR3 is TGTGCCAGCAGCCAGGACAGGGGCACAGATACGCAGTATTTT.

V gene TRBV4-2 combines with J gene TRBJ1-1; TRBD1 matches at 8 bases. Germline V lookup: CDR1 LGHNA, CDR2 YNFKEQ. The J segment lost 4 bases and the V segment lost 4 bases, leaving 5 bases of the junction unmatched. The CDR3 extends over 14 amino acids. CDR3 residues: CASSPRQGLTEAFF. The CDR3 DNA sequence: TGTGCCAGCAGCCCGCGACAGGGGCTCACTGAAGCTTTCTTT.

This clone came up once. The chain recombines TRBV11-2 with TRBJ2-3; no definite D call. The CDR3 runs 14 residues. The germline CDR1 and CDR2 sequences are SGHAT and FQNNGV. V was pared by 5 bases and J by 0 bases, with 9 bases between. The CDR3 spells CASSPRISTDTQYF. CDR3 nucleotides: TGTGCCAGCAGCCCGCGAATTAGCACAGATACGCAGTATTTT.

J is TRBJ2-2 and V is TRBV2; possible D gene TRBD1, 6 bases. V lost 6 bases to trimming and J lost 4 bases, with 12 bases between them. Germline values: CDR1 SNHLY, CDR2 FYNNEI. This CDR3 is 14 amino acids long. CDR3 loop: CASRGDRFTGELFF. The CDR3 bases are TGTGCCAGCAGAGGTGACAGGTTCACCGGGGAGCTGTTTTTT.

The gene calls are TRBV19 and TRBJ2-3, with D possibly matching TRBD2 (6 bases). The V end lost 1 base, the J end lost 1 base, and 9 bases lay between the germline ends. The CDR3 loop spans 15 amino acids. Germline loops: CDR1 LNHDA, CDR2 SQIVND (reference sequence). In nucleotides, the CDR3 is TGTGCCAGTAGTATAGCGGGAGTTGGCACAGATACGCAGTATTTT. Amino acids: CASSIAGVGTDTQYF.

V is TRBV27 and J is TRBJ1-1, with a weak D call TRBD1 (6 bases). The CDR3 length is 12 residues. Germline V lookup: CDR1 MNHEY, CDR2 SMNVEV (reference sequence). V lost 6 bases and J lost 8, with 13 bases in between. The CDR3, as DNA: TGTGCCAGCAGAGCACAGGGTTTGGAAGCTTTCTTT. As protein: CASRAQGLEAFF.

The chain joins TRBV21-1 to TRBJ2-7; the table's D gene call, TRBD1, was not cross checked with the DNA. TRBV21-1 is a recognized pseudogene. The CDR3 runs 13 residues. Written as DNA, the CDR3 is TGTGCCAGCAGCAATGACAGTTCCTACGAGCAGTACGTC. It translates to CASSNDSSYEQYV.

The V and J genes are TRBV5-6 and TRBJ1-1, with 7 nucleotides matching TRBD1. V shed 3 bases and J 4 bases; nucleotides not matched to a gene: 9. Germline V gene data show CDR1 as SGHDT and CDR2 as YYEEEE. This CDR3 spans 15 amino acids. The CDR3 sequence: CASSSTGAGGTEAFF. The DNA of the CDR3 is TGTGCCAGCAGCTCCACAGGGGCCGGTGGCACTGAAGCTTTCTTT.

The rearrangement joins TRBV4-1 to TRBJ1-1, with D possibly being TRBD1 (6 bases). Germline CDR1 MGHRA, CDR2 YSYEKL. The CDR3 is made up of 17 amino acids. Trimming took off 4 bases at V and 1 base at J, with 19 bases between the two ends. The CDR3 sequence: CASSPGQRIGANTEAFF. The CDR3 DNA sequence: TGCGCCAGCAGCCCAGGACAGAGGATTGGTGCGAACACTGAAGCTTTCTTT.

V usage is TRBV7-2 and J usage is TRBJ1-2; the D is unclear. Trimming took 5 bases from V and 3 from J, leaving 16 bases between them. The CDR3 has 15 residues. CDR1 is SGHTA, CDR2 FQGNSA, per germline. Written as DNA, the CDR3 is TGTGCCAGCAGCCTCCACGGGATCTCCTACTATGGCTACACCTTC. Its translation is CASSLHGISYYGYTF. Supplemented by reference TRBV7-2 and TRBJ1-2, the full variable domain reads GAGVSQSPSNKVTEKGKDVELRCDPISGHTALYWYRQSLGQGLEFLIYFQGNSAPDKSGLPSDRFSAERTGGSVSTLTIQRTQQEDSAVYLCASSLHGISYYGYTFGSGTRLTVV.

The chain uses TRBV6-5 and TRBJ2-7; D may be TRBD1 (6 bases). Deletions cut 6 bases from V and 2 bases from J, with 14 bases between. Germline V CDR1 and CDR2: MNHEY, SVGAGI. The CDR3 runs 14 residues. The CDR3 sequence is CASSATAGAYEQYV. DNA for the CDR3: TGTGCCAGCAGCGCCACAGCAGGGGCCTACGAGCAGTACGTC.

The chain couples TRBV9 to TRBJ2-2, with D tentatively TRBD1 (5 bases). Trimming pared 4 bases from V and 2 bases from J, leaving 12 bases between. The germline V gene has CDR1 SGDLS and CDR2 YYNGEE. This CDR3 contains 15 residues. CDR3 region: CASSLDRYNTGELFF. The CDR3 DNA reads TGTGCCAGCAGCCTAGACAGATATAACACCGGGGAGCTGTTTTTT. Looking up the rest from reference TRBV9 and TRBJ2-2 gives the full variable domain: DSGVTQTPKHLITATGQRVTLRCSPRSGDLSVYWYQQSLDQGLQFLIQYYNGEERAKGNILERFSAQQFPDLHSELNLSSLELGDSALYFCASSLDRYNTGELFFGEGSRLTVL.

This clone has just one count. V and J are TRBV5-1 and TRBJ2-3, with 7 bases aligning to TRBD1. Germline CDR1 reads SGHRS; CDR2 reads YFSETQ. V was clipped by 1 base and J by 4 bases; unmatched bases: 9. This CDR3 is 16 amino acids long. CDR3 nucleotide sequence: TGCGCCAGCAGCTTGCCCCTGACAGGGACCCCAGATACGCAGTATTTT. The encoded protein is CASSLPLTGTPDTQYF.

This chain connects TRBV2 to TRBJ2-7; 8 bases agree with TRBD1. The junction had 3 bases not matched to a gene; V was cut back by 4 bases and J by 4 bases. Per germline, CDR1 SNHLY and CDR2 FYNNEI. There are 13 residues in the CDR3. The CDR3 DNA sequence: TGTGCCAGCAGTGCGAACAGGGGGTACGAGCAGTACGTC. Residues: CASSANRGYEQYV.

This sequence joins TRBV7-9 and TRBJ1-2; D gene ambiguous. CDR3 length: 10 amino acids. Trimming left V 5 bases short and J 10 bases short, with 8 bases between. The germline V gene encodes CDR1 SEHNR and CDR2 FQNEAQ (reference sequence). Here the CDR3 reads CASSPGSYTF. DNA of the CDR3: TGTGCCAGCAGCCCCGGGTCCTACACCTTC.

The chain recombines TRBV5-1 with TRBJ2-4; TRBD2 aligns across 8 bases. Trimming cost V 4 bases and J 6 bases; bases outside gene matches: 9. Germline assignment: CDR1 SGHRS and CDR2 YFSETQ. The CDR3 contains 15 residues. The CDR3 protein is CASSVSGTDGNIQYF. The CDR3, as DNA: TGCGCCAGCAGCGTTAGCGGGACGGACGGAAACATTCAGTACTTC.

This chain joins TRBV27 and TRBJ1-2; 8 bases map to TRBD1. The CDR3 has 14 amino acids. V gave up 7 bases and J gave up 7 bases; unmatched junction bases: 11. The V gene's germline CDR1 is MNHEY and CDR2 SMNVEV (reference sequence). CDR3 region: CASTPGRGRGGYTF. CDR3 bases: TGTGCCAGCACCCCGGGCAGGGGGCGAGGTGGCTACACCTTC.

The chain carries TRBV5-1 and TRBJ2-3; tentative D call: TRBD2 (6 bases). Germline CDR1 reads SGHRS; CDR2 reads YFSETQ. The CDR3 extends over 16 amino acids. V dropped 4 bases and J dropped 5 bases, with 20 bases sitting between them. The CDR3 region is CASSPRAGGPGDTQYF. CDR3 in DNA: TGCGCCAGCAGCCCCAGGGCCGGAGGGCCCGGAGATACGCAGTATTTT.

V and J are TRBV5-1 and TRBJ2-1, with no clear D. CDR1 is SGHRS, CDR2 YFSETQ, per germline. This CDR3 region has 16 residues. V lost 0 bases to trimming and J lost 7 bases, with 17 bases between them. This CDR3 reads CASSLGGRISTNEQFF. In nucleotides, the CDR3 is TGCGCCAGCAGCTTGGGCGGCAGAATTTCCACAAATGAGCAGTTCTTC. Variable domain in full (rest from reference TRBV5-1 and TRBJ2-1): KAGVTQTPRYLIKTRGQQVTLSCSPISGHRSVSWYQQTPGQGLQFLFEYFSETQRNKGNFPGRFSGRQFSNSRSEMNVSTLELGDSALYLCASSLGGRISTNEQFFGPGTRLTVL.

This clone was counted a single time. The rearrangement joins TRBV28 to TRBJ1-4, with a possible D match to TRBD1 (6 bases). Germline-derived CDR1 and CDR2 are MDHEN and SYDVKM. CDR3 length: 14 residues. The V and J ends lost 6 bases and 4 bases respectively, with 12 bases between them. CDR3 sequence reads: CASSPGQFNEKLFF. CDR3 in DNA: TGTGCCAGCAGCCCCGGACAGTTTAATGAAAAACTGTTTTTT.

This clone appeared a single time. This chain connects TRBV4-1 to TRBJ2-1, with 10 bases matching TRBD1. The junction had 18 bases not matched to a gene; V was cut back by 2 bases and J by 8 bases. CDR1 is MGHRA, CDR2 YSYEKL, per germline. The CDR3 runs to 19 residues. The CDR3 sequence: CASSQRADRGRFVGDEQFF. For the CDR3, the DNA is TGCGCCAGCAGCCAAAGAGCTGACAGGGGGCGATTCGTCGGGGATGAGCAGTTCTTC.

V is TRBV2 and J is TRBJ2-3, with 9 bases aligning to TRBD2. With 8 bases clipped from V and 4 bases from J, the junction kept 22 bases outside the gene matches. CDR1 is SNHLY, CDR2 FYNNEI, per germline. The CDR3 has 19 amino acids. In DNA form, the CDR3 reads TGTGCCAGCTCCGAGCGGCAGCGGGAGGTGTGGGCCCGGGCAGATACGCAGTATTTT. This codes for CASSERQREVWARADTQYF.

This rearrangement joins TRBV4-3 to TRBJ2-1; 15 nucleotides match TRBD2. Germline CDR1 and CDR2: LGHNA and YSLEER. The CDR3 consists of 20 residues. V lost 3 bases and J lost 0; bases outside the gene matches: 9. In nucleotides, the CDR3 is TGCGCCAGCAGCCAGGAGGGACTAGCGGGAGGCCCTAGCTCCTACAATGAGCAGTTCTTC. Translating gives CASSQEGLAGGPSSYNEQFF.

The chain is built from TRBV19 and TRBJ2-1; 11 bases fit TRBD2. The CDR3 has 16 amino acids. Germline CDR1 reads LNHDA; CDR2 reads SQIVND (reference sequence). Trimming cost V 5 bases and J 4 bases; bases outside gene matches: 7. The CDR3 here is CASSVVAGGSYNEQFF. CDR3 sequence (DNA): TGTGCCAGTAGTGTTGTAGCGGGAGGGTCTTACAATGAGCAGTTCTTC.

The chain joins TRBV7-3 to TRBJ2-1, with D tentatively TRBD1 (6 bases). Between the trimmed V and J ends, which lost 5 bases and 6 bases, there was a span of 17 bases. From germline, CDR1 is SGHTA and CDR2 FQGTGA. This CDR3 is built from 15 residues. As DNA, the CDR3 is TGTGCCAGCAGCCTTACAGGGAAGGTTGGCAATGAGCAGTTCTTC. Amino acid sequence: CASSLTGKVGNEQFF. The whole variable domain, remainder taken from reference TRBV7-3 and TRBJ2-1, is GAGVSQTPSNKVTEKGKYVELRCDPISGHTALYWYRQSLGQGPEFLIYFQGTGAADDSGLPNDRFFAVRPEGSVSTLKIQRTERGDSAVYLCASSLTGKVGNEQFFGPGTRLTVL.

This clone has only a few counts. This chain connects TRBV18 to TRBJ1-1; weak D call: TRBD1 (5 bases). The CDR3 extends over 13 amino acids. Trimming took 4 bases from V and 7 from J, leaving 13 bases between them. Germline V gene data show CDR1 as KGHSH and CDR2 as LQKENI. CDR3 DNA: TGTGCCAGCTCACTTCAAAGACAGATTGAAGCTTTCTTT. It is translated as CASSLQRQIEAFF.

This chain links TRBV25-1 with TRBJ1-5; D not certain. Per germline, CDR1 MGHDK and CDR2 SYGVNS. V gave up 3 bases and J gave up 2 bases, with 5 bases separating them. This CDR3 is built from 13 residues. The CDR3 is CASSEGGNQPQHF. CDR3 DNA: TGTGCCAGCAGTGAGGGAGGCAATCAGCCCCAGCATTTT. Using reference TRBV25-1 and TRBJ1-5 for the parts outside the CDR3, the full variable domain is EADIYQTPRYLVIGTGKKITLECSQTMGHDKMYWYQQDPGMELHLIHYSYGVNSTEKGDLSSESTVSRIRTEHFPLTLESARPSHTSQYLCASSEGGNQPQHFGDGTRLSIL.

CDR3 nucleotide sequence: TGTGCCAGTAGTCATGATCAGGGGTCCTACAATGAGCAGTTCTTC. Translated: CASSHDQGSYNEQFF. The chain uses TRBV19 and TRBJ2-1; D may be TRBD1 (6 bases). The CDR3 has 15 residues. Germline values: CDR1 LNHDA, CDR2 SQIVND (reference sequence). Deletions cut 5 bases from V and 1 base from J, with 12 bases between.

The rearrangement links TRBV11-1 to TRBJ2-2; weak D call: TRBD2 (6 bases). The V gene's germline CDR1 is SGHAT and CDR2 FQDESV (reference sequence). The V gene lost 2 bases and the J gene lost 14 bases, with 15 bases spanning the gap. The CDR3 length is 13 residues. The CDR3 bases are TGTGCCAGCAGCTTAAGGTCTAGCGAGACCCTGTTTTTT. Protein: CASSLRSSETLFF.